This TCR beta chain was found in a study of cytomegalovirus exposure and HLA in healthy donors. Amplification used 60 Vbeta primers and 13 Jbeta primers. Libraries were prepared by immunoSEQ multiplex PCR; TCRdb keeps only in-frame clonotypes and omits some of them. Its table lists roughly 90,000 clones. The sample was PBMCs. The TCR sequence derives from a man over 45 in good health and CMV-seropositive.

This CDR3 reads CASSADSHYGYTF. For the CDR3, the DNA is TGTGCCAGCAGCGCCGACTCCCACTATGGCTACACCTTC. The genes are TRBV7-2 and TRBJ1-2; D unclear. This CDR3 has 13 residues. The germline V gene has CDR1 SGHTA and CDR2 FQGNSA. V shed 5 bases and J shed 3 bases, with 10 bases lying between them. Using reference TRBV7-2 and TRBJ1-2 for the parts outside the CDR3, the full variable domain is GAGVSQSPSNKVTEKGKDVELRCDPISGHTALYWYRQSLGQGLEFLIYFQGNSAPDKSGLPSDRFSAERTGGSVSTLTIQRTQQEDSAVYLCASSADSHYGYTFGSGTRLTVV.